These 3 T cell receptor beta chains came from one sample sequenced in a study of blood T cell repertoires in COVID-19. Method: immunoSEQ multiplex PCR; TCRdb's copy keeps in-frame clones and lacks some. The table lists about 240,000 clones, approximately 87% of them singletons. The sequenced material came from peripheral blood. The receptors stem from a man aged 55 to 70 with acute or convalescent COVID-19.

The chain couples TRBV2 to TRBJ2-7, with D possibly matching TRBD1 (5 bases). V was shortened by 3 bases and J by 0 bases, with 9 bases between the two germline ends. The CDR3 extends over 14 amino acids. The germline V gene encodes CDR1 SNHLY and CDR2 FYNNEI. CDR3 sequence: CASSDRVGSYEQYF. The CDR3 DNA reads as TGTGCCAGCAGTGACAGGGTGGGCTCCTACGAGCAGTACTTC.

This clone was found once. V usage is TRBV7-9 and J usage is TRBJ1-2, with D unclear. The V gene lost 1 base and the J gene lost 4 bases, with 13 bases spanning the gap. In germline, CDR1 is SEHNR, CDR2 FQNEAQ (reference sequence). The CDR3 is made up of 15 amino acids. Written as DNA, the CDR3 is TGTGCCAGCAGCTTAGTTTTAGAGTTCTTCTATGGCTACACCTTC. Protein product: CASSLVLEFFYGYTF.

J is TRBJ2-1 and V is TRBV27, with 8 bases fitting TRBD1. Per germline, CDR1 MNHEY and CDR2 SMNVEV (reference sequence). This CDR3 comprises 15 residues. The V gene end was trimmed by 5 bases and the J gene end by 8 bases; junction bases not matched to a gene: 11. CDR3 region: CASSPDRVIFDEQFF. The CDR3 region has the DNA TGTGCCAGCAGTCCGGACAGGGTAATTTTCGATGAGCAGTTCTTC.